The 9 T cell receptor beta chains given below trace back to one sample, sequenced in a study of spatial heterogeneity in lung cancer (dated by TCRdb to about 2019). The sample's time point, from its label and the paper: sample taken at primary tumor resection. Receptor amplification or capture employed 5' RACE. Sequencing used a NextSeq 500. In TCRdb, the public reads were trimmed at Q25 with fastp and aligned with MiXCR, with productive beta chains retained. When rows share a CDR3 protein, they turn into one entry using the most common DNA and genes. The sample records tens of thousands of distinct CDR3 sequences, over 4.5% of which are singletons. The ten largest clonotypes hold 30% to 35% of the sample. Sequences were derived from PBMCs, sampled at surgery. All receptors derive from a male donor with early-stage non-small cell lung cancer.

In its sample, this clonotype was seen a few times. The V and J genes are TRBV7-9 and TRBJ2-1; maybe TRBD2 (6 bases). CDR1 is SEHNR and CDR2 is FQNEAQ in the germline V gene (reference sequence). The CDR3 has 12 amino acids. V gave up 8 bases and J gave up 7 bases, with 12 bases separating them. CDR3 DNA: TGTGCCAGCCGGGGAGGTGGGAATGAGCAGTTCTTC. It translates to CASRGGGNEQFF.

Many counts were recorded for this clonotype. The J gene is TRBJ2-7, the V gene TRBV3-1; D is unresolved. Germline V gives CDR1 LGHDT, CDR2 YNNKEL (reference sequence). The germline V and J ends were trimmed by 3 bases and 4 bases, with 13 bases remaining between them. CDR3 size: 14 residues. The CDR3 here is CASSHLDRSYEQYF. CDR3 in DNA: TGTGCCAGCAGCCACCTAGATCGGAGTTACGAGCAGTACTTC.

This clonotype was observed at least ten times. The chain carries TRBV9 and TRBJ1-3; TRBD1 matches at 8 bases. V dropped 3 bases and J dropped 3; count of bases not matched to a gene: 2. The V gene's germline CDR1 is SGDLS and CDR2 YYNGEE. The CDR3 extends over 14 amino acids. The CDR3 region is CASSGTGSGNTIYF. DNA for the CDR3: TGTGCCAGCAGCGGGACAGGGAGTGGAAACACCATATATTTT.

This clonotype was counted many times. This chain joins TRBV7-3 and TRBJ1-1, with D maybe TRBD1 (6 bases). V was cut by 4 bases and J by 1 base, with 10 bases left in between. The CDR3 contains 14 residues. The germline CDR1 and CDR2 sequences are SGHTA and FQGTGA. The CDR3 region has the DNA TGTGCCAGCAGCTCCGGACAGAGGAACACTGAAGCTTTCTTT. The encoded protein is CASSSGQRNTEAFF.

Many counts were recorded for this clonotype. V gene TRBV29-1 combines with J gene TRBJ1-3; D unclear. V was cut by 3 bases and J by 1 base, with 7 bases left in between. Germline CDR1 SQVTM, CDR2 ANQGSEA. This CDR3 contains 13 residues. The CDR3 loop reads CSVELGSGNTIYF. The CDR3 nucleotides read TGCAGCGTTGAGCTGGGATCTGGAAACACCATATATTTT.

This clonotype was seen ten or more times. The chain has TRBV30 and TRBJ2-7, with D uncertain. Trimming took 1 base from V and 5 from J, leaving 12 bases between them. Germline V gives CDR1 GTSNPN, CDR2 SVGIG (reference sequence). The CDR3 is made up of 13 amino acids. The CDR3 nucleotides read TGTGCCTGGAGTGGAATTCATGGGGACGAGCAGTACTTC. As protein: CAWSGIHGDEQYF.

Here the CDR3 reads CASSLDPQGANGYTF. DNA for the CDR3: TGCGCCAGCAGCTTGGACCCCCAGGGGGCAAACGGCTACACCTTC. The rearrangement links TRBV5-1 to TRBJ1-2, with TRBD1 matching over 8 bases. After removal of 0 bases from V and 8 bases from J, the junction contained 9 bases not matched to a gene. CDR1 and CDR2 (germline): SGHRS, YFSETQ. The CDR3 sequence is 15 residues long. Supplemented by reference TRBV5-1 and TRBJ1-2, the full variable domain reads KAGVTQTPRYLIKTRGQQVTLSCSPISGHRSVSWYQQTPGQGLQFLFEYFSETQRNKGNFPGRFSGRQFSNSRSEMNVSTLELGDSALYLCASSLDPQGANGYTFGSGTRLTVV.

The table lists this clonotype with many counts. The genes are TRBV5-1 and TRBJ2-5, with D unclear. Germline lookup yields CDR1 SGHRS and CDR2 YFSETQ. Deletions cut 2 bases from V and 0 bases from J, with 8 bases between. The CDR3 is made up of 14 amino acids. Here the CDR3 reads CASSFQADQETQYF. The CDR3 DNA sequence: TGCGCCAGCAGCTTCCAGGCAGACCAAGAGACCCAGTACTTC. The full variable domain, completed using reference TRBV5-1 and TRBJ2-5, is KAGVTQTPRYLIKTRGQQVTLSCSPISGHRSVSWYQQTPGQGLQFLFEYFSETQRNKGNFPGRFSGRQFSNSRSEMNVSTLELGDSALYLCASSFQADQETQYFGPGTRLLVL.

This clonotype was counted a few times. The chain recombines TRBV29-1 with TRBJ2-3; TRBD2 matches 8 bases. This CDR3 has 13 amino acids. Trimming removed 5 bases from V and 3 bases from J; junction bases left unmatched: 4. Germline loops: CDR1 SQVTM, CDR2 ANQGSEA. CDR3 DNA sequence: TGCAGCGTTTCGGGGGGGCTGACAGATACGCAGTATTTT. Its translation is CSVSGGLTDTQYF.